The clone carrying this TCR beta chain is deemed medium-sized by its frequency. Antigen: not known. The CDR3 is cut off 3 residues early in the read; its end comes from the germline J gene. The record originates from a study of Tregs in tolerant kidney transplant recipients. Study-wide results and caveats: Changing PCR primers prevented nucleotide comparison between some patients' samples. Biological reproducibility was not directly addressed in this study. Antigen-driven expansion was suggested because donor-specific Tregs expanded more than all Tregs in tolerant patients. Few patients were studied, so findings need validation in larger groups.

The data were produced by immunoSEQ multiplex PCR, yet TCRdb's version contains in-frame clones alone and is incomplete. Across fewer than 6,500 clones, the top ten clones capture 6.7% of the sample. The nonmyeloablative bone marrow transplants came from related graft donors, with transient mixed chimerism. This CDR3 region has 18 residues. Germline CDR1 is LGHDT and CDR2 is YNNKEL (reference sequence). The ends lost 1 base at V and 6 bases at J; junction bases unmatched: 9. The chain has TRBV3-1 (or the pseudogene TRBV3-2) and TRBJ2-2; the match to TRBD2 covers 12 bases. The source is a human patient who received a combined kidney and bone marrow transplant. Some of these T cells may belong to the graft donor. Sequences were derived from CD4+ T cells from blood (PBMCs), sampled roughly 15 months after the transplant. CDR3: CASSQVLETSGGPGELFF. Partial CDR3 DNA: TGTGCCAGCAGCCAAGTCCTTGAGACTAGCGGGGGACCCGGGGAG.